This T cell receptor beta chain derives from a study of glioma-infiltrating T cells after dendritic cell vaccination. General observations from the study: No direct clonality-survival link was found; a diverse polyclonal response may matter.

Germline V gene data show CDR1 as MNHEY and CDR2 as SMNVEV (reference sequence). The CDR3 runs 15 residues. V trimming: 10 bases; J trimming: 1 base; junction bases outside the gene matches: 5. Time point denoted: after dendritic cell vaccination, including at tumor progression/relapse. Notes on this clone: Its antigen is undetermined.

TCRdb keeps only in-frame clones here, not all; method: immunoSEQ multiplex PCR. The table records around 90,000 clones, more than 80% of them present only once. The rearrangement joins TRBV27 to TRBJ2-2, with 11 bases identical to TRBD2. Here the sequenced sample was blood, taken after dendritic cell vaccination. The receptor comes from a human donor with glioblastoma. The CDR3 DNA follows: TGTGCCACCCTGGGACTAGCGGAGAACACCGGGGAGCTGTTTTTT. It is translated as CATLGLAENTGELFF.